A single T cell receptor beta chain is shown here with its context. This sample is part of a study of blood T cells in healthy people across ages. Next came a second PCR, run for about 7 to 12 cycles, which used a sample-barcoded 5' primer along with a J-beta primer mix. TCRdb recomputed calls from the 5' RACE reads with MiXCR, one row per CDR3 protein. This sample has over 1,500,000 distinct CDR3 sequences; roughly 49% occur once, and the top ten carry less than 2.5%. Germline lookup yields CDR1 MNHEY and CDR2 SVGEGT. Trimming removed 4 bases from V and 0 bases from J, with 9 bases in between. This CDR3 is built from 14 residues.

The V gene is TRBV6-2 or TRBV6-3, the J gene TRBJ1-1; no definite D call. Sequenced material: blood. The origin of this receptor is a woman aged 40 to 55 in good health. The CDR3 loop is CASSFHGLNTEAFF. CDR3 bases: TGTGCCAGCAGTTTCCATGGGTTGAACACTGAAGCTTTCTTT.